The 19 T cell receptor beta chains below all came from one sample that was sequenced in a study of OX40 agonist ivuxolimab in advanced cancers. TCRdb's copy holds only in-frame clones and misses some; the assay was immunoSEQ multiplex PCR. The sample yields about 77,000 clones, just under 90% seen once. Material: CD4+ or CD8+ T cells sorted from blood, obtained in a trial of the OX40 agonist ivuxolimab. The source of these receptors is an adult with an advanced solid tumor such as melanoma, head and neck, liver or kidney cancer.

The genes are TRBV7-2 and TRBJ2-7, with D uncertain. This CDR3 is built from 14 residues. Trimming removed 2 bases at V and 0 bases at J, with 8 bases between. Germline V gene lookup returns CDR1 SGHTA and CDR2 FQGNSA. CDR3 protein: CASSLRASSYEQYF. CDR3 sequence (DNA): TGTGCCAGCAGCTTAAGGGCGAGCTCCTACGAGCAGTACTTC. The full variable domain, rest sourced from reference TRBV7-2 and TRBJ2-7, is GAGVSQSPSNKVTEKGKDVELRCDPISGHTALYWYRQSLGQGLEFLIYFQGNSAPDKSGLPSDRFSAERTGGSVSTLTIQRTQQEDSAVYLCASSLRASSYEQYFGPGTRLTVT.

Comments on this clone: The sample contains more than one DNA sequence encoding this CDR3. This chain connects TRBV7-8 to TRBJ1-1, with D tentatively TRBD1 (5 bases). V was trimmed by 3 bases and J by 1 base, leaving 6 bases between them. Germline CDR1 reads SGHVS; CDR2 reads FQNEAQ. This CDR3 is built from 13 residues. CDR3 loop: CASSFQGNTEAFF. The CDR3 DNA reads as TGTGCCAGCAGCTTCCAGGGGAACACTGAAGCTTTCTTT.

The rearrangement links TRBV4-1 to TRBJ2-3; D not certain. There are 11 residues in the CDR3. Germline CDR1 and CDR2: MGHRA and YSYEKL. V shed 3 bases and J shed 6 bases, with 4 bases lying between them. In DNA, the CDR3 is TGCGCCAGCAGCCAGACCGATACGCAGTATTTT. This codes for CASSQTDTQYF.

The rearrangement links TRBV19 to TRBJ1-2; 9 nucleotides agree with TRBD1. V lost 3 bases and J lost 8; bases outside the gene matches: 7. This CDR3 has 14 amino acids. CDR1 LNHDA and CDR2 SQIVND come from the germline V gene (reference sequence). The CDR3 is CASSITGTGNGYTF. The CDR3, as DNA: TGTGCCAGTAGTATTACCGGGACAGGGAACGGCTACACCTTC.

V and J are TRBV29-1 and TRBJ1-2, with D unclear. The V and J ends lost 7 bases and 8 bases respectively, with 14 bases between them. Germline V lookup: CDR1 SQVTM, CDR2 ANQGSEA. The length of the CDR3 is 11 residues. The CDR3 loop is CSGTALRGYTF. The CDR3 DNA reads TGCAGCGGAACAGCCCTGAGAGGCTACACCTTC. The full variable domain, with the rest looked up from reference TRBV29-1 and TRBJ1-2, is SAVISQKPSRDICQRGTSLTIQCQVDSQVTMMFWYRQQPGQSLTLIATANQGSEATYESGFVIDKFPISRPNLTFSTLTVSNMSPEDSSIYLCSGTALRGYTFGSGTRLTVV.

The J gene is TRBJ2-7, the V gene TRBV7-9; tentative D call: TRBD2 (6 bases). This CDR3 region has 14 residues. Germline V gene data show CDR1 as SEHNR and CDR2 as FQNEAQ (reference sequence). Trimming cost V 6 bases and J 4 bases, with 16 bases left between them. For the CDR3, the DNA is TGTGCCAGCAGTCATGGAGGGGAAGTATACGAGCAGTACTTC. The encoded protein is CASSHGGEVYEQYF.

The CDR3, as DNA: TGCGCCAGCAGCCCTGAGGAACAGCCTAATGAAAAACTGTTTTTT. Translated, it gives CASSPEEQPNEKLFF. This chain connects TRBV5-1 to TRBJ1-4; unclear D gene. V lost 4 bases and J 3 bases, leaving 13 bases between the germline ends. This CDR3 spans 15 amino acids. Germline lookup yields CDR1 SGHRS and CDR2 YFSETQ.

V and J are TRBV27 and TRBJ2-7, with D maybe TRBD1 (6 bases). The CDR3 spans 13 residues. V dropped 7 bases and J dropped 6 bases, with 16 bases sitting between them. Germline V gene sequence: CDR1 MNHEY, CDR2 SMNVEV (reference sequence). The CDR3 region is CASTSLQGIEQYF. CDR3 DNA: TGTGCCAGCACTTCACTACAGGGAATCGAGCAGTACTTC.

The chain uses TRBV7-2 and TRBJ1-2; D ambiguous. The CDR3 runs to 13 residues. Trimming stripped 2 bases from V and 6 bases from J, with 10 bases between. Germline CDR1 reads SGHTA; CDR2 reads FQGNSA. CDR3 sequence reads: CASSLHIADGYTF. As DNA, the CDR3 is TGTGCCAGCAGCTTACACATTGCCGATGGCTACACCTTC. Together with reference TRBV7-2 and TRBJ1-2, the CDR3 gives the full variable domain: GAGVSQSPSNKVTEKGKDVELRCDPISGHTALYWYRQSLGQGLEFLIYFQGNSAPDKSGLPSDRFSAERTGGSVSTLTIQRTQQEDSAVYLCASSLHIADGYTFGSGTRLTVV.

CDR3 bases: TGTGCCAGCAGCACCGGGACGGCGAACACCGGGGAGCTGTTTTTT. Protein: CASSTGTANTGELFF. V and J are TRBV6-5 and TRBJ2-2, with D perhaps TRBD1 or TRBD2 (5 bases each). The CDR3 sequence is 15 residues long. Germline values: CDR1 MNHEY, CDR2 SVGAGI. Trimming took 6 bases from V and 0 from J, leaving 11 bases between them.

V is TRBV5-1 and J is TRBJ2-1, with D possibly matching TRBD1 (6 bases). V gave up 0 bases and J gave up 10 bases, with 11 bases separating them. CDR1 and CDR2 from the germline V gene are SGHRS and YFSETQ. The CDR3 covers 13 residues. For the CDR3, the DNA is TGCGCCAGCAGCTTGGACAGGGCTAGGGAGCAGTTCTTC. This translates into CASSLDRAREQFF.

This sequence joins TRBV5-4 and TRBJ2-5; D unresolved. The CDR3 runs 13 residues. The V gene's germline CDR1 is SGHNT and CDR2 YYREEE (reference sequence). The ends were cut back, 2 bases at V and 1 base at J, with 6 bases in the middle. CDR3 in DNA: TGTGCCAGCAGCTTCCCTCTCCAAGAGACCCAGTACTTC. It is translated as CASSFPLQETQYF.

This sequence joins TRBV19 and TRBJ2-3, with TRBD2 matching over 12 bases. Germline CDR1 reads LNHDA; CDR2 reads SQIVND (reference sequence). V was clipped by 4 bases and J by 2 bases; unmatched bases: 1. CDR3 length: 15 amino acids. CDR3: CASSRLAGATDTQYF. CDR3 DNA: TGTGCCAGTAGTAGACTAGCGGGGGCCACAGATACGCAGTATTTT. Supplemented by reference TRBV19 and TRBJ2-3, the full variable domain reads DGGITQSPKYLFRKEGQNVTLSCEQNLNHDAMYWYRQDPGQGLRLIYYSQIVNDFQKGDIAEGYSVSREKKESFPLTVTSAQKNPTAFYLCASSRLAGATDTQYFGPGTRLTVL.

CDR3 nucleotide sequence: TGCGCCAGCAGCTTCTTGGTGAACACTGAAGCTTTCTTT. Translation gives CASSFLVNTEAFF. This chain connects TRBV5-1 to TRBJ1-1; D is undetermined. The germline V gene encodes CDR1 SGHRS and CDR2 YFSETQ. The CDR3 is 13 residues long. V lost 2 bases to trimming and J lost 0 bases, with 5 bases between them.

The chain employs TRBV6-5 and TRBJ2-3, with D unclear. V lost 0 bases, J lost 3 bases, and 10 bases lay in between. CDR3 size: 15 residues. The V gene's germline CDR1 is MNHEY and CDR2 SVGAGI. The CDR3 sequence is CASSYSIGDTDTQYF. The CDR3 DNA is TGTGCCAGCAGTTACTCGATTGGAGATACAGATACGCAGTATTTT.

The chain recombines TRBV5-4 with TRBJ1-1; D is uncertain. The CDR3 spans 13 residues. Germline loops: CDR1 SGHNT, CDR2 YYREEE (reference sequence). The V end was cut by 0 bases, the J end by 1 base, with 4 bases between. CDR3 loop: CASSLVPNTEAFF. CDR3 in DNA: TGTGCCAGCAGCTTGGTACCGAACACTGAAGCTTTCTTT.

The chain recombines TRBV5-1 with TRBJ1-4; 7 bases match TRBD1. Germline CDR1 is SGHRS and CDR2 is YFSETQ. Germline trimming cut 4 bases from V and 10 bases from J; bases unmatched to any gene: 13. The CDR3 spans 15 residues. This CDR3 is CASSADGQASRKLFF. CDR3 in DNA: TGCGCCAGCAGCGCTGACGGACAGGCGTCTCGAAAACTGTTTTTT.

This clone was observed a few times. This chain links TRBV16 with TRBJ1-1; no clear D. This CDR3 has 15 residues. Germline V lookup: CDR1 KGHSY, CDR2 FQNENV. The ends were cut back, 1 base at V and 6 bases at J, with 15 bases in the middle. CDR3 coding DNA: TGTGCCAGCAGCCAATTGCAGGAGGCCGGGTCTGAAGCTTTCTTT. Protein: CASSQLQEAGSEAFF.

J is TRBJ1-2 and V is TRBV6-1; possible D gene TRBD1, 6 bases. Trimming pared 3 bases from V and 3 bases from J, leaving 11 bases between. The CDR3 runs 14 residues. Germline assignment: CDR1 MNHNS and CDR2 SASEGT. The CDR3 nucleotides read TGTGCCAGCAGTGACGGGGGGGCCCACTATGGCTACACCTTC. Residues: CASSDGGAHYGYTF.